This TCR beta chain comes out of a study of siplizumab effects on memory and regulatory T cells. Researchers cocultured the mixed lymphocyte reaction cells at 37°C for 6 to 7 days. As regards this clone: Its matching antigen is unknown.

Each sample yielded about 96,000 assayed TCR templates. Assay: immunoSEQ multiplex PCR; the TCRdb copy retains only in-frame clones and omits some. The data hold 3,500 to 4,500 clones, with roughly 50% observed a single time. General study points: Tracing alloreactive clones into unstimulated subsets worked for only a minor fraction of them.

Trimming shortened V by 6 bases and J by 1 base, and 9 bases separated the two germline ends. The CDR3 consists of 13 residues. Looked up from germline, CDR1 is LNHDA and CDR2 is SQIVND (reference sequence). The material sequenced was CFSE-low (dividing) CD4+ T cells sorted from an allogeneic mixed lymphocyte reaction. V and J are TRBV19 and TRBJ1-1; D gene ambiguous. This clonotype was obtained from a human donor in good health; the cells came from an allogeneic mixed lymphocyte reaction. Some clones in this sample may be carry-over from other donors' samples. The CDR3 region is CASSPAGNTEAFF. The CDR3 DNA reads as TGTGCCAGTAGCCCTGCCGGGAACACTGAAGCTTTCTTT.